This TCR beta chain was retrieved from a study of blood T cell repertoires in COVID-19 (dated by TCRdb to the early 2020s). About the study as a whole: Collaborator samples came from the United States, Italy and Spain and covered acute and convalescent phases of COVID-19. The material from the prospective study consisted of cDNA or gDNA derived from T cells, B-cell-depleted T cells, or PBMCs. The dataset comprised deeply sampled blood TCRbeta repertoires from subjects exposed to, actively infected with, or recovered from COVID-19. The repertoires were made available in a free public database intended to serve as a resource for research on the immune response to SARS-CoV-2. The samples were drawn from the first 160 participants of the ongoing ImmuneRACE study and from about 1,200 subjects provided by 6 global collaborators. A de-identified subject ID, COVID-19 status, age in years and sex were almost always included in the sample metadata. Where available, HLA class I and class II types were taken from metadata supplied by the sample provider and were not determined by assay-based typing.

Worth noting for this clone: Its antigen is currently not known. Qualities for individual bases were not recorded, and no much larger clone is one base off.

Germline trimming: 2 bases from V, 6 bases from J; junction bases outside gene matches: 0. As encoded in the germline V gene, CDR1 is KGHDR while CDR2 is SFDVKD. The CDR3 numbers 13 residues from cysteine through phenylalanine. Left in the record is the CDR3 DNA by itself, 39 bases read in frame from the first base. TCRbeta CDR3 regions were amplified from genomic DNA by means of the immunoSEQ Assay, a bias-controlled multiplex PCR. As for how the authors treated the data: Nucleated cell counts per sample were estimated from amplification of reference gene primers within the assay. Sequence reads were collapsed and filtered to measure the absolute abundance of every unique TCRbeta CDR3 rearrangement. For each sample, productive Simpson clonality was calculated as the square root of Simpson's diversity index over productive rearrangements. This is the immuneACCESS table as TCRdb keeps it, with only in-frame sequences that have V and J called. A part of the clones is gone; compared with another copy, unresolved V genes explain less than half, and the rest is unexplained. That table gives V, J and clone size, and the DNA gave D and trimming. The sample table holds about 69,000 clones, of which 85% to 90% were seen once. The ten largest clonotypes hold approximately 5.3% of the sample.

Whole blood was collected in K2EDTA tubes by collaborating institutions according to the institutions' own protocols. For TCRbeta analysis, collaborators shipped samples in one of three forms: frozen whole blood, isolated PBMCs, or DNA extracted from either of those sample types. What the authors observed across the whole study: The quantity of clinical and demographic metadata differed by source and by participant and was supplied without curation.

Source material: peripheral blood. The origin of this receptor is a man aged 45-65 years with acute or convalescent COVID-19. The chain is assembled from TRBV24-1 and TRBJ2-7, and 10 junctional nucleotides match TRBD1. This receptor carries the CDR3 CATSDWTGGEQYF. The sequenced DNA is TGTGCCACCAGTGATTGGACAGGGGGCGAGCAGTACTTC.